The TCR beta chain under discussion was sequenced for a study of T-cell memory formation after mild COVID-19. Worth noting for this clonotype: Its specificity is not known.

Study findings and constraints: Clones which contracted sat mainly in CM and EM if CD4+, and in EMRA if CD8+. Certain responding clones were present in pre-infection memory, suggesting participation of cross-reactive memory.

One entry per CDR3 protein, called by TCRdb with MiXCR from the 5' RACE reads. The sample comprises 200,000 to 250,000 distinct CDR3 sequences, around 30% of which are singletons, and 11% rests with the top ten. Germline assignment: CDR1 LGHDT and CDR2 YNNKEL (reference sequence). The CDR3 spans 13 residues. Between the trimmed V and J ends, which lost 0 bases and 15 bases, there was a span of 15 bases. Input material: PBMCs or a T cell subset sorted from them (not recorded which). The chain has TRBV3-1 and TRBJ2-1, with D perhaps matching TRBD2 (5 bases). This receptor was taken from an adult woman who had mild COVID-19 (a few samples of this study predate the infection). Cell type and time point are not known. The CDR3 sequence: CASSQEVTTNLFF. The CDR3 nucleotides read TGTGCCAGCAGCCAAGAGGTGACTACAAATCTGTTCTTC.